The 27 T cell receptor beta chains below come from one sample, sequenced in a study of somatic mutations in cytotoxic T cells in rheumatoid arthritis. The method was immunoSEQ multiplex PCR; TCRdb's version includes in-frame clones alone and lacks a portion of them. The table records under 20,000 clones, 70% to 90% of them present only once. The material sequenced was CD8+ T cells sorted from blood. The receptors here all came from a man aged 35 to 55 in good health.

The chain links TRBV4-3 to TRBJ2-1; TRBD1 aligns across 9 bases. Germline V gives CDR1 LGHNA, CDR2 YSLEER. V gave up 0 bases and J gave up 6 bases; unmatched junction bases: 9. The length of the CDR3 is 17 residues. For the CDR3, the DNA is TGCGCCAGCAGCCAAGAAAGCGCACAGGGGGCTTTCAATGAGCAGTTCTTC. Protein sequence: CASSQESAQGAFNEQFF.

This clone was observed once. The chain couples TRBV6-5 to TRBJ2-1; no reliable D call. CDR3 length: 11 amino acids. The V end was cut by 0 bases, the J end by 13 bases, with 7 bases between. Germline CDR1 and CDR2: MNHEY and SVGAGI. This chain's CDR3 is CASSYSDEQFF. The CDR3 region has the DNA TGTGCCAGCAGTTACTCGGACGAACAGTTCTTC.

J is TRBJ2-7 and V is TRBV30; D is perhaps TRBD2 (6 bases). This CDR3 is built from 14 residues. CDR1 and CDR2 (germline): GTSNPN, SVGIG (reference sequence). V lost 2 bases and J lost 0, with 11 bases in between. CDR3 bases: TGTGCCTGGAGTCCACCTAGCGTCTCCTACGAGCAGTACTTC. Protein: CAWSPPSVSYEQYF.

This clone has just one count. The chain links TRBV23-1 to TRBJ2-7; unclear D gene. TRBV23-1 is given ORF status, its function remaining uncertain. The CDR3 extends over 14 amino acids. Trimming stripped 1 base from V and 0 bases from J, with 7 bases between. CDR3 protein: CASSQLRTSYEQYF. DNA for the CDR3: TGCGCCAGCAGTCAATTACGTACCTCCTACGAGCAGTACTTC.

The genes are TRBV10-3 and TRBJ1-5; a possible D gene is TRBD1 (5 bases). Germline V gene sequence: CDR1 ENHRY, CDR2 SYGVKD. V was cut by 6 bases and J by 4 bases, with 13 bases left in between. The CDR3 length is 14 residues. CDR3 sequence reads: CAISRGRENQPQHF. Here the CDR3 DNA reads TGTGCCATCAGCCGGGGCAGGGAAAATCAGCCCCAGCATTTT.

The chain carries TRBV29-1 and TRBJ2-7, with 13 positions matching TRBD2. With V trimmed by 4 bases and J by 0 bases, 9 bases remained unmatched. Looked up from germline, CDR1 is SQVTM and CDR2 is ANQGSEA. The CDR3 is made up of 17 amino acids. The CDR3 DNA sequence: TGCAGCGTTGTTTTAACTAGCGGGAGGGTGAGCTCCTACGAGCAGTACTTC. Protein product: CSVVLTSGRVSSYEQYF.

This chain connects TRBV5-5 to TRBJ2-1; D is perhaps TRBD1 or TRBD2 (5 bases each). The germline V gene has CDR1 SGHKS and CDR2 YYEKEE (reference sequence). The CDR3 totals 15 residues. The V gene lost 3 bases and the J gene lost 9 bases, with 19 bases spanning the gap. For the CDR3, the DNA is TGTGCCAGCAGCTCTGACGGTGGGACCGGCGGTGAGCAGTTCTTC. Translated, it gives CASSSDGGTGGEQFF.

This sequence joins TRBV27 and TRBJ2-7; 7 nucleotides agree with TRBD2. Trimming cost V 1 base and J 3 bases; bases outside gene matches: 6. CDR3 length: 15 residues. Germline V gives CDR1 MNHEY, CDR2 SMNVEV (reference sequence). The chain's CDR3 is CASSLLGGLGYEQYF. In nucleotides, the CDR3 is TGTGCCAGCAGTTTATTGGGGGGGTTGGGCTACGAGCAGTACTTC.

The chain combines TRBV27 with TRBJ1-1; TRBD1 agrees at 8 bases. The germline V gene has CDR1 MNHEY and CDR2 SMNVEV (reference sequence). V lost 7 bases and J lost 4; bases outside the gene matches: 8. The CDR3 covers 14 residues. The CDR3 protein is CASTPGGLGTEAFF. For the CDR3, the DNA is TGTGCCAGCACTCCAGGGGGCTTGGGCACTGAAGCTTTCTTT.

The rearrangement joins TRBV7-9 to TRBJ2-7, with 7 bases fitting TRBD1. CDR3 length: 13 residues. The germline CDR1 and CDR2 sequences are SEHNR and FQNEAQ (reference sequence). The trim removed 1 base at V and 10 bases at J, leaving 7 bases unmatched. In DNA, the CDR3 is TGTGCCAGCAGCTTAGAGGGGGCGCTTATTCAGTACTTC. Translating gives CASSLEGALIQYF.

The CDR3 sequence is CASSPAYNEQFF. For the CDR3, the DNA is TGTGCCAGCAGTCCGGCCTACAATGAGCAGTTCTTC. This chain connects TRBV27 to TRBJ2-1; D is ambiguous. The CDR3 runs 12 residues. With 5 bases removed from V and 2 bases from J, the gap between germline ends came to 4 bases. Germline V gene data show CDR1 as MNHEY and CDR2 as SMNVEV (reference sequence).

CDR3 sequence reads: CASSPHQSSYNEQFF. CDR3 sequence (DNA): TGCGCCAGCAGCCCACACCAGAGCTCCTACAATGAGCAGTTCTTC. This chain connects TRBV5-1 to TRBJ2-1; D is unresolved. The CDR3 totals 15 residues. V was clipped by 4 bases and J by 0 bases, with 11 bases between them. CDR1 SGHRS and CDR2 YFSETQ come from the germline V gene.

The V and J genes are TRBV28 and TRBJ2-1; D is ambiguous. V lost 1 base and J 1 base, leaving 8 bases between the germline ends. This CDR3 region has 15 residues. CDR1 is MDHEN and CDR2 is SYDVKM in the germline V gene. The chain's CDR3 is CASSLFELSYNEQFF. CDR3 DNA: TGTGCCAGCAGTTTATTTGAGCTTTCCTACAATGAGCAGTTCTTC.

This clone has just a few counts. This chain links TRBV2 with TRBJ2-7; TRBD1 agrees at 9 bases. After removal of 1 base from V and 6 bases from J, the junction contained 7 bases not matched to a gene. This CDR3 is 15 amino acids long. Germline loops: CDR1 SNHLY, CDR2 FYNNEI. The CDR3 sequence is CASSEDWDRDSEQYF. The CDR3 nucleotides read TGTGCCAGCAGTGAAGATTGGGACAGGGATTCCGAGCAGTACTTC.

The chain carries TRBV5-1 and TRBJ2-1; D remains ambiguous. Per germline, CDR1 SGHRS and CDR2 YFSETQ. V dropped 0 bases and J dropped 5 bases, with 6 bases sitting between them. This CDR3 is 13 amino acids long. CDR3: CASSLGRNNEQFF. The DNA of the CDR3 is TGCGCCAGCAGCTTGGGTCGTAACAATGAGCAGTTCTTC.

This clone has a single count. The CDR3 region has the DNA TGTGCCAGCAGATCCGGGACAGGGGGGGCCTACGAGCAGTACTTC. As protein: CASRSGTGGAYEQYF. The V call is TRBV7-2, the J call TRBJ2-7, with 11 nucleotides matching TRBD1. CDR3 length equals 15 residues. The J segment lost 2 bases and the V segment lost 6 bases, leaving 6 bases of the junction unmatched. The germline CDR1 and CDR2 sequences are SGHTA and FQGNSA.

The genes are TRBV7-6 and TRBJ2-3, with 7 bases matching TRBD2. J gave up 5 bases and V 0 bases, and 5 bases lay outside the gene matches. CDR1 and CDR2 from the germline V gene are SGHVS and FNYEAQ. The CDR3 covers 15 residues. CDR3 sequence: CASSLAGAGVDTQYF. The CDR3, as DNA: TGTGCCAGCAGCTTAGCTGGTGCGGGAGTAGATACGCAGTATTTT.

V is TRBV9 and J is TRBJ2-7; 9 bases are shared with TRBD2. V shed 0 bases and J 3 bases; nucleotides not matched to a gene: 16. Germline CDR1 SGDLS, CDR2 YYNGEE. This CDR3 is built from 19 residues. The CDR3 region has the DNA TGTGCCAGCAGCGTAGCGGCTCTCACCTCGGGGACTAGCTTCTACGAGCAGTACTTC. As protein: CASSVAALTSGTSFYEQYF.

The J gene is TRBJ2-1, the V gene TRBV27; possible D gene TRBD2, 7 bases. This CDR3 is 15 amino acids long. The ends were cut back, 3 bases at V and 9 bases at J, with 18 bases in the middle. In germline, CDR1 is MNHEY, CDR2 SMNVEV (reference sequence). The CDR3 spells CASSFVGGGRGEQFF. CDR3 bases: TGTGCCAGCAGTTTTGTTGGCGGGGGCAGGGGTGAGCAGTTCTTC.

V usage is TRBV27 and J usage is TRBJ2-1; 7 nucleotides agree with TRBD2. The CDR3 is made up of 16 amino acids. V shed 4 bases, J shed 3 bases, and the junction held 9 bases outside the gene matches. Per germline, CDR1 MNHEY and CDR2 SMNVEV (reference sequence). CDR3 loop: CASSSIAGEGYNEQFF. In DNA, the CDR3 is TGTGCCAGCAGTTCTATTGCGGGAGAGGGCTACAATGAGCAGTTCTTC.

CDR3 sequence reads: CASSPGQGAYNEQFF. CDR3 nucleotide sequence: TGTGCCAGCAGCCCCGGACAGGGGGCGTACAATGAGCAGTTCTTC. J is TRBJ2-1 and V is TRBV11-3; 11 bases agree with TRBD1. The CDR3 is 15 amino acids. V shed 5 bases, J shed 4 bases, and the junction held 4 bases outside the gene matches. The germline V gene encodes CDR1 SGHNT and CDR2 YENEEA.

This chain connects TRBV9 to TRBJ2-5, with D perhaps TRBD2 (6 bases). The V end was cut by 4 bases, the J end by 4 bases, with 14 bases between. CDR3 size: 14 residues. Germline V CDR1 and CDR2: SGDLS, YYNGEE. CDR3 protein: CASSHGSRGETQYF. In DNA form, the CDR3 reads TGTGCCAGCAGCCACGGGTCGCGGGGAGAGACCCAGTACTTC.

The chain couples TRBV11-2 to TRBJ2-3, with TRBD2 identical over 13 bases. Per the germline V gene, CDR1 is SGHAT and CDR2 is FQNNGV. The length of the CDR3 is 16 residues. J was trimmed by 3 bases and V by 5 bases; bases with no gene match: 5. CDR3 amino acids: CASSPWTSGGTDTQYF. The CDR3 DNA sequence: TGTGCCAGCAGCCCCTGGACTAGCGGGGGAACAGATACGCAGTATTTT.

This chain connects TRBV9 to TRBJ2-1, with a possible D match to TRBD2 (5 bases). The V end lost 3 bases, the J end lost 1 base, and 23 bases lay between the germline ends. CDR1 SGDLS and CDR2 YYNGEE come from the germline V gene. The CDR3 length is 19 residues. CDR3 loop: CASSDPQRGVGDSYNEQFF. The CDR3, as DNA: TGTGCCAGCAGCGACCCCCAACGTGGGGTGGGAGATTCCTACAATGAGCAGTTCTTC.

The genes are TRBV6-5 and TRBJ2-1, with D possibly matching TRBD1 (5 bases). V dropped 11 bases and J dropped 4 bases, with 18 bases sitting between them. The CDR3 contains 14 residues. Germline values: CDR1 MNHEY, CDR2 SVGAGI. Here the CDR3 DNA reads TGTGCCGTTACTCCGCAGGGTGGGTACAATGAGCAGTTCTTC. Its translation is CAVTPQGGYNEQFF.

CDR3 residues: CASSASGGTDTQYF. The CDR3 DNA reads as TGTGCCAGCAGCGCTAGCGGTGGCACAGATACGCAGTATTTT. The rearrangement uses TRBV5-5 and TRBJ2-3, with TRBD2 matching 7 bases. V dropped 4 bases and J dropped 1; count of bases not matched to a gene: 3. Germline CDR1 and CDR2: SGHKS and YYEKEE (reference sequence). There are 14 residues in the CDR3.

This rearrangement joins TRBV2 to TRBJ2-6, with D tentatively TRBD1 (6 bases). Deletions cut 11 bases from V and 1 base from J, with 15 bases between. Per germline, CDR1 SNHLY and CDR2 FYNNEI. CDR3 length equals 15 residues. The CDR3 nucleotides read TGTGCCGGGTTACAGGGTTGGTCTGGGGCCAACGTCCTGACTTTC. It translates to CAGLQGWSGANVLTF.